Each of the 21 T cell receptor beta chains below was sequenced from the same sample in a study of cytomegalovirus exposure and HLA in healthy donors (dated by TCRdb to the late 2010s). Receptor libraries were prepared by the immunoSEQ multiplex PCR assay. The multiplex PCR relied on a mix of 60 forward primers for TCR Vbeta segments and 13 reverse primers for TCR Jbeta segments. TCRdb provides this immuneACCESS table in a form limited to in-frame rearrangements. Some clones are lacking; in checked studies, under half of them reflect an unresolved V gene, and why the rest are absent is not known. The sample has under 200,000 clones on record, around three quarters of them singletons. The ten largest clonotypes hold 2% to 2.5% of the sample. The sample comprised PBMCs. All receptors come from a woman in her forties or fifties in good health and CMV-seronegative.

This clone was detected only a few times. The rearrangement uses TRBV5-1 and TRBJ2-3; D remains ambiguous. CDR3 length: 12 residues. Trimming removed 6 bases at V and 0 bases at J, with 5 bases between. CDR1 is SGHRS and CDR2 is YFSETQ in the germline V gene. The CDR3 is CASTKSTDTQYF. DNA of the CDR3: TGCGCCAGCACCAAAAGCACAGATACGCAGTATTTT. Filled out from reference TRBV5-1 and TRBJ2-3, the complete variable domain reads KAGVTQTPRYLIKTRGQQVTLSCSPISGHRSVSWYQQTPGQGLQFLFEYFSETQRNKGNFPGRFSGRQFSNSRSEMNVSTLELGDSALYLCASTKSTDTQYFGPGTRLTVL.

As DNA, the CDR3 is TGTGCCAGCAGCTTTCCCGGGACTAGCGGAACAACAGATACGCAGTATTTT. The encoded protein is CASSFPGTSGTTDTQYF. The rearrangement links TRBV7-8 to TRBJ2-3, with 11 nucleotides matching TRBD2. Germline CDR1 and CDR2: SGHVS and FQNEAQ. Trimming cost V 3 bases and J 3 bases; bases outside gene matches: 8. This CDR3 has 17 residues.

The chain employs TRBV28 and TRBJ1-4; the match to TRBD1 covers 7 bases. CDR1 and CDR2 (germline): MDHEN, SYDVKM. V shed 3 bases and J 5 bases; nucleotides not matched to a gene: 3. CDR3 length: 14 amino acids. The CDR3 bases are TGTGCCAGCAGTTTGTCAGGGGGGAATGAAAAACTGTTTTTT. Its protein is CASSLSGGNEKLFF.

V and J are TRBV19 and TRBJ1-5; tentative D call: TRBD1 (5 bases). V lost 5 bases to trimming and J lost 4 bases, with 12 bases between them. CDR3 length: 14 residues. From germline, CDR1 is LNHDA and CDR2 SQIVND (reference sequence). The CDR3 spells CASSRNSGNQPQHF. The CDR3, as DNA: TGTGCCAGTAGTCGGAACTCAGGGAATCAGCCCCAGCATTTT.

The chain employs TRBV4-2 and TRBJ1-3; a possible D gene is TRBD1 (6 bases). The CDR3 contains 16 residues. The germline V gene encodes CDR1 LGHNA and CDR2 YNFKEQ. Trimming pared 3 bases from V and 0 bases from J, leaving 12 bases between. Here the CDR3 reads CASSQKDSYSGNTIYF. The CDR3 nucleotides read TGTGCCAGCAGCCAGAAGGACAGTTACTCTGGAAACACCATATATTTT.

V usage is TRBV5-1 and J usage is TRBJ2-5, with 10 positions matching TRBD2. Germline values: CDR1 SGHRS, CDR2 YFSETQ. With 0 bases clipped from V and 1 base from J, the junction kept 6 bases outside the gene matches. CDR3 length: 17 residues. The DNA for the CDR3 is TGCGCCAGCAGCTTGGGGTTAGCGGGAGGCCCCCAAGAGACCCAGTACTTC. Residues: CASSLGLAGGPQETQYF.

The chain combines TRBV27 with TRBJ1-1, with TRBD1 matching 7 bases. The CDR3 contains 14 residues. The V gene's germline CDR1 is MNHEY and CDR2 SMNVEV (reference sequence). Losses at the gene ends were 6 bases for V and 1 base for J; bases not matched to a gene: 5. The CDR3 DNA is TGTGCCAGCAGCACAGGGGTTCGGAACACTGAAGCTTTCTTT. Its protein is CASSTGVRNTEAFF.

V and J are TRBV7-6 and TRBJ2-7; TRBD1 matches at 9 bases. V was pared by 4 bases and J by 2 bases, with 6 bases of the junction left unmatched. The germline CDR1 and CDR2 sequences are SGHVS and FNYEAQ. This CDR3 is built from 15 residues. CDR3 DNA: TGTGCCAGCAGCTCAACAGGGGGCAGTGCCTACGAGCAGTACTTC. It translates to CASSSTGGSAYEQYF.

The rearrangement uses TRBV29-1 and TRBJ1-1; D possibly corresponds to TRBD1 (5 bases). V shed 4 bases and J shed 1 base, with 10 bases lying between them. The CDR3 is made up of 13 amino acids. Germline values: CDR1 SQVTM, CDR2 ANQGSEA. The DNA for the CDR3 is TGCAGCGTTGCTAAGACAGAGAACACTGAAGCTTTCTTT. Translating it yields CSVAKTENTEAFF. The full variable domain, with the rest looked up from reference TRBV29-1 and TRBJ1-1, is SAVISQKPSRDICQRGTSLTIQCQVDSQVTMMFWYRQQPGQSLTLIATANQGSEATYESGFVIDKFPISRPNLTFSTLTVSNMSPEDSSIYLCSVAKTENTEAFFGQGTRLTVV.

This chain links TRBV9 with TRBJ2-2, with a possible D match to TRBD2 (6 bases). This CDR3 region has 14 residues. Germline lookup yields CDR1 SGDLS and CDR2 YYNGEE. V gave up 4 bases and J gave up 3 bases, with 10 bases separating them. CDR3 sequence (DNA): TGTGCCAGCAGCCGGGGACTCTACACCGGGGAGCTGTTTTTT. The encoded protein is CASSRGLYTGELFF.

The chain carries TRBV11-3 and TRBJ2-1; 7 bases agree with TRBD2. Germline loops: CDR1 SGHNT, CDR2 YENEEA. The trim removed 5 bases at V and 7 bases at J, leaving 2 bases unmatched. The CDR3 has 12 amino acids. The CDR3 DNA reads TGTGCCAGCAGCCCCGGGGGGAATGAGCAGTTCTTC. Protein sequence: CASSPGGNEQFF.

The chain recombines TRBV19 with TRBJ2-1; TRBD2 aligns across 7 bases. The CDR3 consists of 15 residues. J lost 3 bases, V lost 7 bases, and 9 bases had no gene match. CDR1 is LNHDA and CDR2 is SQIVND in the germline V gene (reference sequence). The CDR3 sequence is CASNPKGGSYNEQFF. The CDR3 region has the DNA TGTGCCAGTAACCCTAAGGGCGGGAGCTACAATGAGCAGTTCTTC.

This chain connects TRBV7-2 to TRBJ2-3, with 8 bases that match TRBD2. Germline V lookup: CDR1 SGHTA, CDR2 FQGNSA. The CDR3 runs 13 residues. The V and J ends lost 4 bases and 6 bases, in that order; junction bases with no gene match: 3. CDR3 DNA sequence: TGTGCCAGCAGCTCTCGCGGGGGGGATACGCAGTATTTT. Amino acids: CASSSRGGDTQYF.

The CDR3 here is CASSYRGEDTQYF. CDR3 nucleotides: TGTGCCAGCAGCTACAGGGGGGAAGATACGCAGTATTTT. V usage is TRBV9 and J usage is TRBJ2-3; 8 positions match TRBD1. The germline V gene has CDR1 SGDLS and CDR2 YYNGEE. Trimming cost V 4 bases and J 5 bases; bases outside gene matches: 3. This CDR3 contains 13 residues.

The J gene is TRBJ2-1, the V gene TRBV7-7; 7 nucleotides agree with TRBD1. The CDR3 spans 14 residues. V was pared by 1 base and J by 8 bases, with 5 bases of the junction left unmatched. The germline gives CDR1 SSHAT, CDR2 FNYEAQ (reference sequence). CDR3 protein: CASSLGTGNDEQFF. CDR3 DNA sequence: TGTGCCAGCAGCTTAGGGACAGGTAACGATGAGCAGTTCTTC.

This clone was seen a single time. The chain carries TRBV7-9 and TRBJ2-1, with D possibly TRBD2 on 6 matching bases. Germline V gives CDR1 SEHNR, CDR2 FQNEAQ (reference sequence). CDR3 length: 15 amino acids. Deletions cut 6 bases from V and 9 bases from J, with 21 bases between. CDR3 coding DNA: TGTGCCAGCAGTCAAGGAGGGACCGCCAGATTTGAGCAGTTCTTC. This gives the protein CASSQGGTARFEQFF.

V usage is TRBV6-1 and J usage is TRBJ1-5; D gene uncertain. With 4 bases removed from V and 3 bases from J, the gap between germline ends came to 19 bases. The CDR3 is made up of 17 amino acids. In germline, CDR1 is MNHNS, CDR2 SASEGT. The CDR3 DNA reads as TGTGCCAGCAGTGGACTAGGCCTCGGCAGGCTCAATCAGCCCCAGCATTTT. Translated, it gives CASSGLGLGRLNQPQHF.

This rearrangement joins TRBV5-1 to TRBJ1-1; the match to TRBD1 covers 9 bases. Germline CDR1 SGHRS, CDR2 YFSETQ. This CDR3 region has 15 residues. V was clipped by 1 base and J by 3 bases; unmatched bases: 4. The CDR3 region is CASSLPTGGYTEAFF. The CDR3 DNA is TGCGCCAGCAGCTTGCCTACAGGGGGCTACACTGAAGCTTTCTTT.

The chain uses TRBV16 and TRBJ2-3; D is possibly TRBD2 (6 bases). V lost 7 bases and J 0 bases, leaving 14 bases between the germline ends. Per the germline V gene, CDR1 is KGHSY and CDR2 is FQNENV. CDR3 length equals 15 residues. This CDR3 is CASTRGGTSTDTQYF. Written as DNA, the CDR3 is TGTGCCAGCACCAGAGGCGGGACTAGCACAGATACGCAGTATTTT.

The chain recombines TRBV14 with TRBJ2-7; D may be TRBD1 (6 bases). The V end lost 6 bases, the J end lost 2 bases, and 20 bases lay between the germline ends. Per the germline V gene, CDR1 is SGHDN and CDR2 is FVKESK. The CDR3 consists of 16 residues. The CDR3 protein is CASRLDGQNDPYEQYF. The CDR3 bases are TGTGCCAGCAGACTAGACGGACAGAACGATCCCTACGAGCAGTACTTC.

The chain links TRBV27 to TRBJ1-1; D may be TRBD1 (6 bases). V dropped 2 bases and J dropped 8 bases, with 12 bases sitting between them. Germline V gene sequence: CDR1 MNHEY, CDR2 SMNVEV (reference sequence). CDR3 length equals 13 residues. The CDR3 loop is CASSLTIRGEAFF. CDR3 sequence (DNA): TGTGCCAGCAGTTTAACGATCAGGGGAGAAGCTTTCTTT.